Below, 3 T cell receptor beta chains from the same sample are listed, as sequenced in a study of blood T cells in healthy people across ages. Primers used in a second PCR of about 7 to 12 cycles were a sample-barcoded 5' primer and a J-beta primer mix. TCRdb ran MiXCR on the 5' RACE reads and lists one entry per CDR3 protein. The sample shows about 500,000 distinct CDR3 sequences, around 24% of them seen only once. The sample also formed part of further work on T cells of mothers and their children.

Sequenced sample: blood. The receptor set was obtained from a boy between 5 and 17 years old in good health.

V is TRBV27 and J is TRBJ2-5; 11 bases align to TRBD2. The CDR3 is made up of 16 amino acids. The V segment lost 6 bases and the J segment 1 base; nucleotides outside the gene matches: 7. Germline CDR1 MNHEY, CDR2 SMNVEV (reference sequence). The CDR3 protein is CASRQGLAERQETQYF. Written as DNA, the CDR3 is TGTGCCAGCAGACAGGGACTAGCGGAACGCCAAGAGACCCAGTACTTC.

This clonotype was counted ten times or more. The chain links TRBV28 to TRBJ2-7, with no clear D. Germline V lookup: CDR1 MDHEN, CDR2 SYDVKM. The CDR3 extends over 16 amino acids. The ends were cut back, 7 bases at V and 3 bases at J, with 22 bases in the middle. The CDR3 DNA is TGTGCCAGCACCGTTGGGTCATCAGGAGCCCTCTACGAGCAGTACTTC. Translated: CASTVGSSGALYEQYF.

This chain uses TRBV7-2 with TRBJ2-3; TRBD2 might be the D (5 bases). Germline values: CDR1 SGHTA, CDR2 FQGNSA. Trimming cost V 5 bases and J 4 bases, with 10 bases left between them. The CDR3 consists of 13 residues. CDR3 loop: CASSIISADTQYF. As DNA, the CDR3 is TGTGCCAGCAGCATAATTAGCGCAGATACGCAGTATTTT. Full variable domain (outside the CDR3, taken from reference TRBV7-2 and TRBJ2-3): GAGVSQSPSNKVTEKGKDVELRCDPISGHTALYWYRQSLGQGLEFLIYFQGNSAPDKSGLPSDRFSAERTGGSVSTLTIQRTQQEDSAVYLCASSIISADTQYFGPGTRLTVL.